This TCR beta chain was documented in a study of blood T cell repertoires in COVID-19. Study information: Material from acute and convalescent COVID-19 was sourced from the United States, Italy and Spain.

CDR1 and CDR2 (germline): MNHEY, SVGAGI. Losses at the gene ends were 4 bases for V and 2 bases for J; bases not matched to a gene: 9. This CDR3 is 16 amino acids long. Assay used: immunoSEQ multiplex PCR; TCRdb lists only in-frame clones, some missing. The sample contains approximately 190,000 clones, about nine tenths of which appear only once. The rearrangement links TRBV6-5 to TRBJ2-3; 7 bases agree with TRBD2. The sequence was obtained from a man between 50 and 59 years old with acute or convalescent COVID-19. Sequenced sample: peripheral blood. For the CDR3, the DNA is TGTGCCAGCAGTTGGACTAGGGGCACAAACACAGATACGCAGTATTTT. This translates into CASSWTRGTNTDTQYF.